Detailed here is one T cell receptor (beta chain). The protocol was immunoSEQ multiplex PCR, while the TCRdb copy is restricted to in-frame clones and leaves out a portion. Altogether approximately 80,000 clones are present, roughly nine tenths being singletons, with the ten largest covering 0.25%. The source of the sample is a study of technical replicates of blood from a few donors. There are 11 residues in the CDR3. The germline V and J ends were trimmed by 3 bases and 7 bases, with 6 bases remaining between them. Germline V gene lookup returns CDR1 DFQATT and CDR2 SNEGSKA (reference sequence). Sequenced sample: T cells isolated from PBMCs. The chain uses TRBV20-1 and TRBJ1-4, with D tentatively TRBD1 (5 bases). This sequence was found in a human donor in good health. CDR3 DNA: TGCAGTGCTAGCCAGGGTGAAAAACTGTTTTTT. Encoded protein: CSASQGEKLFF.